The next 18 T cell receptor beta chains were all read from a single sample in a study of radiotherapy plus CTLA-4 blockade in lung cancer (dated by TCRdb to 2016 to 2018). The library came from the immunoSEQ multiplex PCR assay. TCRdb's version of the immuneACCESS table is confined to in-frame rearrangements and falls short of the full clone set. An unresolved V gene accounts for under half of the shortfall where checked; the remainder is of unknown origin. The sample table lists tens of thousands of clones, over 70% of them with a count of one. The top ten clones comprise around 14% of the sample. Material: peripheral blood, obtained from a patient treated with radiotherapy plus ipilimumab. These receptors were obtained from a human donor with non-small cell lung cancer that progressed on radiotherapy plus ipilimumab.

This chain joins TRBV7-3 and TRBJ1-2; 11 bases align to TRBD1. Germline CDR1 is SGHTA and CDR2 is FQGTGA. Trimming cost V 2 bases and J 4 bases; bases outside gene matches: 3. The length of the CDR3 is 15 residues. CDR3 in amino acids: CASSLGGQGVYGYTF. In DNA form, the CDR3 reads TGTGCCAGCAGCTTAGGGGGACAGGGGGTCTATGGCTACACCTTC.

This clone was counted once. The V gene is TRBV19, the J gene TRBJ2-7; D is possibly TRBD1 or TRBD2 (5 bases each). Trimming stripped 8 bases from V and 0 bases from J, with 17 bases between. Germline V gives CDR1 LNHDA, CDR2 SQIVND (reference sequence). CDR3 size: 15 residues. The CDR3 region has the DNA TGTGCCAGTGGTACCACTCGGGACGGCTCCTACGAGCAGTACTTC. It encodes CASGTTRDGSYEQYF.

The chain uses TRBV2 and TRBJ2-5; D gene unclear. This CDR3 contains 13 residues. Trimming shortened V by 2 bases and J by 1 base, and 5 bases separated the two germline ends. Per the germline V gene, CDR1 is SNHLY and CDR2 is FYNNEI. CDR3 coding DNA: TGTGCCAGCAGTGAAAGCAGCCAAGAGACCCAGTACTTC. It yields the protein CASSESSQETQYF.

The gene calls are TRBV7-8 and TRBJ1-2; a weak D match, TRBD1 (6 bases). Trimming removed 0 bases at V and 3 bases at J, with 8 bases between. Germline CDR1 and CDR2: SGHVS and FQNEAQ. This CDR3 has 14 amino acids. The CDR3 here is CASSLAPGDYGYTF. The DNA for the CDR3 is TGTGCCAGCAGCTTAGCTCCAGGGGACTATGGCTACACCTTC.

This clone was detected a few times. The V gene is TRBV5-8, the J gene TRBJ2-7; the D gene is possibly TRBD2 (6 bases). The germline V and J ends were trimmed by 3 bases and 1 base, with 8 bases remaining between them. The CDR3 length is 13 residues. The germline V gene encodes CDR1 SGHTS and CDR2 YDEGEE. The CDR3 is CASSSGGSYEQYF. CDR3 nucleotide sequence: TGTGCCAGCAGCTCCGGGGGATCCTACGAGCAGTACTTC.

The chain employs TRBV29-1 and TRBJ2-3, with D tentatively TRBD1 or TRBD2 (5 bases each). CDR1 and CDR2 (germline): SQVTM, ANQGSEA. This CDR3 is built from 14 residues. V lost 7 bases to trimming and J lost 5 bases, with 19 bases between them. As DNA, the CDR3 is TGCAGCGCCACGGGGCCCCCGGGGATAGATACGCAGTATTTT. Its translation is CSATGPPGIDTQYF.

This clone was recorded only once. The chain joins TRBV29-1 to TRBJ1-1; a possible D gene is TRBD1 (6 bases). CDR3 length: 16 residues. V was shortened by 0 bases and J by 4 bases, with 18 bases between the two germline ends. The V gene's germline CDR1 is SQVTM and CDR2 ANQGSEA. The DNA of the CDR3 is TGCAGCGTTGAAGATCTTTCGGGGGCAAGGAGCACTGAAGCTTTCTTT. This translates into CSVEDLSGARSTEAFF. Full variable domain (remainder filled in from reference TRBV29-1 and TRBJ1-1): SAVISQKPSRDICQRGTSLTIQCQVDSQVTMMFWYRQQPGQSLTLIATANQGSEATYESGFVIDKFPISRPNLTFSTLTVSNMSPEDSSIYLCSVEDLSGARSTEAFFGQGTRLTVV.

This rearrangement joins TRBV7-9 to TRBJ1-2; a possible D gene is TRBD1 (6 bases). The CDR3 contains 16 residues. V lost 5 bases, J lost 2 bases, and 18 bases lay in between. Germline CDR1 reads SEHNR; CDR2 reads FQNEAQ (reference sequence). The CDR3 region is CASSTSKQGNNYGYTF. CDR3 nucleotides: TGTGCCAGCAGCACTTCAAAACAGGGCAACAACTATGGCTACACCTTC.

The chain links TRBV28 to TRBJ2-1, with 9 bases fitting TRBD1. The CDR3 has 15 residues. Trimming at V came to 4 bases and at J to 5 bases, leaving 6 bases not matched to a gene. The V gene's germline CDR1 is MDHEN and CDR2 SYDVKM. This CDR3 is CASSSPGQGHNEQFF. The CDR3 nucleotides are TGTGCCAGCAGTTCTCCGGGACAGGGACACAATGAGCAGTTCTTC.

This clone came up a few times. The rearrangement links TRBV6-1 to TRBJ2-7; TRBD2 matches at 10 bases. Losses at the gene ends were 7 bases for V and 2 bases for J; bases not matched to a gene: 5. The CDR3 extends over 14 amino acids. The germline V gene has CDR1 MNHNS and CDR2 SASEGT. CDR3 nucleotide sequence: TGTGCCAGCAAGCGGGAGGGATCAACCTACGAGCAGTACTTC. It translates to CASKREGSTYEQYF.

The chain combines TRBV28 with TRBJ2-4, with D perhaps TRBD2 (6 bases). The CDR3 consists of 14 residues. Deletions cut 3 bases from V and 8 bases from J, with 14 bases between. Looked up from germline, CDR1 is MDHEN and CDR2 is SYDVKM. CDR3 sequence: CASSFGQGGDIQYF. The CDR3 region has the DNA TGTGCCAGCAGTTTCGGGCAGGGAGGCGACATTCAGTACTTC. Supplemented by reference TRBV28 and TRBJ2-4, the full variable domain reads DVKVTQSSRYLVKRTGEKVFLECVQDMDHENMFWYRQDPGLGLRLIYFSYDVKMKEKGDIPEGYSVSREKKERFSLILESASTNQTSMYLCASSFGQGGDIQYFGAGTRLSVL.

The V call is TRBV27, the J call TRBJ2-7; a possible D gene is TRBD2 (5 bases). Trimming stripped 4 bases from V and 1 base from J, with 11 bases between. CDR1 is MNHEY and CDR2 is SMNVEV in the germline V gene (reference sequence). This CDR3 contains 14 residues. CDR3 protein: CASSSDRESYEQYF. CDR3 nucleotide sequence: TGTGCCAGCAGTTCCGACCGGGAATCCTACGAGCAGTACTTC.

This clone was recorded once. The chain links TRBV7-9 to TRBJ2-4, with TRBD2 matching over 7 bases. The CDR3 covers 17 residues. Germline trimming cut 5 bases from V and 6 bases from J; bases unmatched to any gene: 16. CDR1 is SEHNR, CDR2 FQNEAQ, per germline (reference sequence). CDR3 sequence (DNA): TGTGCCAGCAGCCCCCGTCGGGGGGAGGGATTGGGAAACATTCAGTACTTC. It translates to CASSPRRGEGLGNIQYF. Full variable domain (outside the CDR3, taken from reference TRBV7-9 and TRBJ2-4): DTGVSQNPRHKITKRGQNVTFRCDPISEHNRLYWYRQTLGQGPEFLTYFQNEAQLEKSRLLSDRFSAERPKGSFSTLEIQRTEQGDSAMYLCASSPRRGEGLGNIQYFGAGTRLSVL.

This chain connects TRBV28 to TRBJ2-3; the match to TRBD2 covers 13 bases. This CDR3 comprises 17 residues. J lost 1 base, V lost 5 bases, and 6 bases had no gene match. Germline V gene data show CDR1 as MDHEN and CDR2 as SYDVKM. This CDR3 is CASSHTGTSGGTDTQYF. CDR3 in DNA: TGTGCCAGCAGTCATACCGGGACTAGCGGGGGCACAGATACGCAGTATTTT.

J is TRBJ1-1 and V is TRBV4-1; a possible D gene is TRBD1 (5 bases). This CDR3 has 15 amino acids. V lost 0 bases, J lost 6 bases, and 14 bases lay in between. Per germline, CDR1 MGHRA and CDR2 YSYEKL. CDR3 sequence reads: CASSQEAEGLSEAFF. CDR3 nucleotides: TGCGCCAGCAGCCAAGAGGCGGAGGGGCTTTCTGAAGCTTTCTTT.

The J gene is TRBJ2-7, the V gene TRBV19, with D maybe TRBD1 (5 bases). The CDR3 totals 12 residues. CDR1 is LNHDA, CDR2 SQIVND, per germline (reference sequence). The germline V and J ends were trimmed by 3 bases and 7 bases, with 10 bases remaining between them. As DNA, the CDR3 is TGTGCCAGTAGTATGGGGCTGACGGAGCAGTACTTC. Its protein is CASSMGLTEQYF.

This clone showed up just a few times. This sequence joins TRBV2 and TRBJ2-7, with 11 bases identical to TRBD2. The CDR3 length is 14 residues. The germline CDR1 and CDR2 sequences are SNHLY and FYNNEI. V lost 5 bases, J lost 4 bases, and 4 bases stayed unmatched. The CDR3 loop reads CASSLLAGGYEQYF. DNA for the CDR3: TGTGCCAGCAGTCTCCTAGCGGGAGGTTACGAGCAGTACTTC.

Only a few counts were recorded for this clone. The chain has TRBV15 and TRBJ2-7; 7 bases agree with TRBD1. V lost 3 bases to trimming and J lost 4 bases; unmatched junction nucleotides: 3. This CDR3 has 13 residues. Germline V gene sequence: CDR1 LNHNV, CDR2 YYDKDF (reference sequence). CDR3: CATSRPQGYEQYF. The CDR3 DNA is TGTGCCACCAGCAGGCCACAGGGGTACGAGCAGTACTTC. Filled out from reference TRBV15 and TRBJ2-7, the complete variable domain reads DAMVIQNPRYQVTQFGKPVTLSCSQTLNHNVMYWYQQKSSQAPKLLFHYYDKDFNNEADTPDNFQSRRPNTSFCFLDIRSPGLGDTAMYLCATSRPQGYEQYFGPGTRLTVT.